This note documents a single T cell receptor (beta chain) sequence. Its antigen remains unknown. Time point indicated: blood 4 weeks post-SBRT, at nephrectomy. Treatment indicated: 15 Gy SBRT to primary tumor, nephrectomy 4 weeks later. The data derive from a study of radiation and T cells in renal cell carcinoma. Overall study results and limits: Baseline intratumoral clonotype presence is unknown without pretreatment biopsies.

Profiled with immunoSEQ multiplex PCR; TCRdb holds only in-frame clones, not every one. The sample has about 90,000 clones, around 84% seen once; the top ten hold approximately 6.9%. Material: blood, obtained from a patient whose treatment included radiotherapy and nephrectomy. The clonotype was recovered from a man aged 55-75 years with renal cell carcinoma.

CDR3 nucleotides: TGCAGCGTTTTCCGGGACCCAGAAGAGACCCAGTACTTC. This sequence encodes CSVFRDPEETQYF. The chain uses TRBV29-1 and TRBJ2-5; either TRBD1 or TRBD2 may supply D (5 bases each). From germline, CDR1 is SQVTM and CDR2 ANQGSEA. Trimming removed 5 bases from V and 3 bases from J, with 13 bases in between. This CDR3 is 13 amino acids long.